This T cell receptor beta chain was recovered during a study of shared clonotypes between healthy human individuals. Germline lookup yields CDR1 SGHRS and CDR2 YFSETQ. The CDR3 totals 13 residues. V was shortened by 6 bases and J by 2 bases, with 11 bases between the two germline ends. The assay was immunoSEQ multiplex PCR, and TCRdb's table has in-frame clones only and misses some. Altogether 950,000 to 1,100,000 clones are present, 70% to 80% being singletons, with the ten largest covering over 1.3%. All donors qualified as healthy HIV-negative adults and had experienced no recent acute infections or vaccinations. Into CD45RA+ naive and CD45RA-negative memory subsets, the CD4+ cells were split.

Material: memory CD4+ T cells sorted from blood. Subset reported: CD45RA-negative fraction. This TCR was sampled from a man aged 18 to 30 in good health. The chain links TRBV5-1 to TRBJ2-5; D is perhaps TRBD1 (5 bases). The CDR3 DNA is TGCGCCAGCAAAGCAGGGCGACAAGAGACCCAGTACTTC. This encodes CASKAGRQETQYF.